In this sample, the clone carrying this T cell receptor (beta chain) turned up many times. Its antigen remains unidentified. TCRdb ran MiXCR on the 5' RACE reads and lists one entry per CDR3 protein. Of hundreds of thousands of distinct CDR3 sequences listed, 8.6% are singletons. The data stem from a study of identical twins. Germline V gene lookup returns CDR1 SEHNR and CDR2 FQNEAQ (reference sequence). With 5 bases clipped from V and 4 bases from J, the junction kept 10 bases outside the gene matches. This CDR3 has 15 amino acids. Study observations and caveats: Excess sharing by twins proved weaker in beta out-of-frame sequences. The more abundant beta clonotypes in cord blood had fewer insertions, and memory repertoires did not show this. One should note that invariant MAIT and iNKT cells could partly confound zero-insertion analyses.

This same sample was also part of a study on yellow fever vaccine responses in identical twins.

The material sequenced was PBMCs. The gene calls are TRBV7-9 and TRBJ1-2; 7 bases align to TRBD1. This TCR was sampled from a young woman in good health. CDR3 bases: TGTGCCAGCAGCCCGATGGGACAGCTACTCTATGGCTACACCTTC. It yields the protein CASSPMGQLLYGYTF.